This T cell receptor (beta chain) is from a study of blood T cell repertoires in COVID-19. Looking at the study overall: COVID-19 samples collected from the United States, Italy and Spain covered acute and convalescent phases. Nucleic acid was either cDNA or gDNA, and it came from T cells, B-cell-depleted T cells, or PBMCs.

This clone was detected only a few times. Sequencing was performed with immunoSEQ multiplex PCR; in TCRdb, only in-frame clones are kept and a portion is missing. The table includes more than 85,000 clones, around 87% detected once. Losses at the gene ends were 0 bases for V and 7 bases for J; bases not matched to a gene: 2. Germline CDR1 is LNHNV and CDR2 is YYDKDF (reference sequence). The CDR3 consists of 15 residues. The source of this sequence is a human donor in a cohort sampled during active COVID-19. What was sequenced was peripheral blood. The chain employs TRBV15 and TRBJ2-1; 11 bases agree with TRBD1. CDR3 residues: CATSREGTGGNEQFF. DNA of the CDR3: TGTGCCACCAGCAGAGAGGGGACAGGGGGAAATGAGCAGTTCTTC.